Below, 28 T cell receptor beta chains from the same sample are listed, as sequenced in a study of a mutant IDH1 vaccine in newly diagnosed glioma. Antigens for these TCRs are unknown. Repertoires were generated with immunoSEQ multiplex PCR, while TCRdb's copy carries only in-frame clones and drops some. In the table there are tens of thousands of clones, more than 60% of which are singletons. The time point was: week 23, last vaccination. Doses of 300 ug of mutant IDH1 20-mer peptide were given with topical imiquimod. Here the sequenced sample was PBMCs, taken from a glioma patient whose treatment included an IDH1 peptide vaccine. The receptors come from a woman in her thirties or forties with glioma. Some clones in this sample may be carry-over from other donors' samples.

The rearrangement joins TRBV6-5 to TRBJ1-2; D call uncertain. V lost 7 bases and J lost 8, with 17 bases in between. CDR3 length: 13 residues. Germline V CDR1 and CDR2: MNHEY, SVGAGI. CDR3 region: CASISTALGGYTF. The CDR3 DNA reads TGTGCCAGCATTTCGACGGCCCTGGGGGGCTACACCTTC.

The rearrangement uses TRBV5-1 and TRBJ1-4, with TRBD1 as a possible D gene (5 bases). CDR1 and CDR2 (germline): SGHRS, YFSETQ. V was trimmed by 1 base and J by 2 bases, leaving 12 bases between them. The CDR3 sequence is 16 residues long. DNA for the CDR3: TGCGCCAGCAGCTTGAGCCGGGGGTCTACTAATGAAAAACTGTTTTTT. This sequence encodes CASSLSRGSTNEKLFF. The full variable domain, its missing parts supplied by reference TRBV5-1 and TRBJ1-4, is KAGVTQTPRYLIKTRGQQVTLSCSPISGHRSVSWYQQTPGQGLQFLFEYFSETQRNKGNFPGRFSGRQFSNSRSEMNVSTLELGDSALYLCASSLSRGSTNEKLFFGSGTQLSVL.

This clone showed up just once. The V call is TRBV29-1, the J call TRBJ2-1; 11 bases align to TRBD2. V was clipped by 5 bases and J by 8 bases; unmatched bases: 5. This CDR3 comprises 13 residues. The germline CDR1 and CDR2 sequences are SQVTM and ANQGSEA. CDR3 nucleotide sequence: TGCAGCGTTTTAGCGGGAGGGGCCGATGAGCAGTTCTTC. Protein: CSVLAGGADEQFF.

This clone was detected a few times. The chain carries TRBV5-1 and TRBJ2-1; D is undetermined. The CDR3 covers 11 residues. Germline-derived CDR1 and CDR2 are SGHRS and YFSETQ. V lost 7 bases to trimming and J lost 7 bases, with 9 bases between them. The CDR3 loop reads CASYHNNEQFF. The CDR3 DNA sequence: TGCGCCAGCTACCATAATAATGAGCAGTTCTTC.

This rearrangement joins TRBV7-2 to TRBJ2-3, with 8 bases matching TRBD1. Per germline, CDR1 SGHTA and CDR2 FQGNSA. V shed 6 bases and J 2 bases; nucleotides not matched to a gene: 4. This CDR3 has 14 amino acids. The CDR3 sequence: CASRQDRVTDTQYF. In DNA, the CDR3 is TGTGCCAGCAGGCAGGACAGGGTCACAGATACGCAGTATTTT.

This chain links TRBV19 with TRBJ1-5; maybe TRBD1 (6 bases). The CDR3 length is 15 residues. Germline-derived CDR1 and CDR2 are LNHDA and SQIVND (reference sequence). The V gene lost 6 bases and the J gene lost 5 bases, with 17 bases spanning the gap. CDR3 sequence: CASSASRTAYQPQHF. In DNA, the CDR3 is TGTGCCAGTAGCGCTTCTCGGACAGCGTATCAGCCCCAGCATTTT.

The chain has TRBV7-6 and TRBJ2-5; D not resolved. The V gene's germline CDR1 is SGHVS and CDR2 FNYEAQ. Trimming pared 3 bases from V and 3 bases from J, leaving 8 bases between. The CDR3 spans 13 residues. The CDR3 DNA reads TGTGCCAGCAGCTTTGGGGTTGAAGAGACCCAGTACTTC. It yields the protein CASSFGVEETQYF.

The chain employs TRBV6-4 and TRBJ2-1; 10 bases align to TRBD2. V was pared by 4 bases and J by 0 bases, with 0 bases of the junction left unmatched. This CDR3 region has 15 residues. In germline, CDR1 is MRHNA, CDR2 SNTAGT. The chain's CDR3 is CASSGTSGSYNEQFF. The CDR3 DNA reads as TGTGCCAGCAGTGGGACTAGCGGCTCCTACAATGAGCAGTTCTTC.

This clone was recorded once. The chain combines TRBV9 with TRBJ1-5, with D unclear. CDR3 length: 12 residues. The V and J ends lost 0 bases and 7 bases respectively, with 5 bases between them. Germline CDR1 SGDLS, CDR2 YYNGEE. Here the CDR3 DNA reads TGTGCCAGCAGCGTAGGAATGCAGCCCCAGCATTTT. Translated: CASSVGMQPQHF.

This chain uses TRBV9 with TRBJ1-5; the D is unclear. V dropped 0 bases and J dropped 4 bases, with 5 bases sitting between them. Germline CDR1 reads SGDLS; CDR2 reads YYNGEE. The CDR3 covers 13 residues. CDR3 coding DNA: TGTGCCAGCAGCGTAGACGGGAATCAGCCCCAGCATTTT. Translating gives CASSVDGNQPQHF.

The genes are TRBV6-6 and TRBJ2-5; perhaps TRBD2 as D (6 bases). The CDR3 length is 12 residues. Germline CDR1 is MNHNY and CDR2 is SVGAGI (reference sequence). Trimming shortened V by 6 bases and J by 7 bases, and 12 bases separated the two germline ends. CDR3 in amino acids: CASRVGEATQYF. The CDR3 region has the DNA TGTGCCAGCAGGGTAGGGGAGGCGACCCAGTACTTC.

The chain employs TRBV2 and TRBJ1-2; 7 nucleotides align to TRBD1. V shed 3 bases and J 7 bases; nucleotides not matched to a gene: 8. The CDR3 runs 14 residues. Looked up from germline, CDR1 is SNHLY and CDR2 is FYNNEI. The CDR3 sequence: CASSEARGRGGYTF. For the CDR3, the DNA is TGTGCCAGCAGTGAGGCCAGGGGGAGGGGTGGCTACACCTTC.

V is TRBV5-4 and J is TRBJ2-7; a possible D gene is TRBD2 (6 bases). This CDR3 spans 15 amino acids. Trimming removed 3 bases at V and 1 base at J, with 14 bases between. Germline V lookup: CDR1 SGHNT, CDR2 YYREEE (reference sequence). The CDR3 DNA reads TGTGCCAGCAGCTCGCCGGGACTGACTTCCTACGAGCAGTACTTC. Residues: CASSSPGLTSYEQYF.

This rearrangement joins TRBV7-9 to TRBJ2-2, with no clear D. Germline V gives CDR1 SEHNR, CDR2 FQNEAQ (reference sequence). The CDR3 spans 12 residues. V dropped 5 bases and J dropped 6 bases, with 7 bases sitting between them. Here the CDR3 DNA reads TGTGCCAGCAGCCCCGACGCCGGGGAGCTGTTTTTT. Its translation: CASSPDAGELFF.

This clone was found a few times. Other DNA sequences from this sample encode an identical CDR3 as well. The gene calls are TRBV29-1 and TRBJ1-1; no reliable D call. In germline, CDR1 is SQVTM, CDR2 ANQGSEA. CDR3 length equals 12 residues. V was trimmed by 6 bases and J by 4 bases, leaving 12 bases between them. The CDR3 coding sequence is TGCAGCGTGGTCGGGGTGGGCACTGAAGCTTTCTTT. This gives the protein CSVVGVGTEAFF.

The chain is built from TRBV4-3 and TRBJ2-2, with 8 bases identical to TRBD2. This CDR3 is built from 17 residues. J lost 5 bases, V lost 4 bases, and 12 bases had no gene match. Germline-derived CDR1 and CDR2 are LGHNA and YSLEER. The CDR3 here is CASSPPGGTSRTGELFF. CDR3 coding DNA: TGCGCCAGCAGCCCCCCTGGGGGGACTAGTCGGACCGGGGAGCTGTTTTTT.

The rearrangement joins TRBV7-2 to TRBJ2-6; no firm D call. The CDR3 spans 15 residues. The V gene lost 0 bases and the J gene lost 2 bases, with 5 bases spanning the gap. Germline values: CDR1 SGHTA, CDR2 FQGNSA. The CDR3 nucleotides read TGTGCCAGCAGCTTAGCGTTGGCTGGGGCCAACGTCCTGACTTTC. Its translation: CASSLALAGANVLTF. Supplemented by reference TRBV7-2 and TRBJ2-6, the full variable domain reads GAGVSQSPSNKVTEKGKDVELRCDPISGHTALYWYRQSLGQGLEFLIYFQGNSAPDKSGLPSDRFSAERTGGSVSTLTIQRTQQEDSAVYLCASSLALAGANVLTFGAGSRLTVL.

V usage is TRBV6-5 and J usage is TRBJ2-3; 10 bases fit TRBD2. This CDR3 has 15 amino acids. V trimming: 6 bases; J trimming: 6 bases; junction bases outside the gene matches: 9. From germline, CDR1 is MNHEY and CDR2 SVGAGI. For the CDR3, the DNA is TGTGCCAGCAGGCCTTTTAGCGGGAGGATCGATACGCAGTATTTT. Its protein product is CASRPFSGRIDTQYF.

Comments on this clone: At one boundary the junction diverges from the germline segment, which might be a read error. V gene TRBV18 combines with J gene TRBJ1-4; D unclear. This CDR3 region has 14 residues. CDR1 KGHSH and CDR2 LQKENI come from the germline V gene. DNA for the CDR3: TGTGCCAGCACACCGGGAGGTAATAATGAAAAACTGTTTTTT. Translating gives CASTPGGNNEKLFF. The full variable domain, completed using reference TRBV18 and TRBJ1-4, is NAGVMQNPRHLVRRRGQEARLRCSPMKGHSHVYWYRQLPEEGLKFMVYLQKENIIDESGMPKERFSAEFPKEGPSILRIQQVVRGDSAAYFCASTPGGNNEKLFFGSGTQLSVL.

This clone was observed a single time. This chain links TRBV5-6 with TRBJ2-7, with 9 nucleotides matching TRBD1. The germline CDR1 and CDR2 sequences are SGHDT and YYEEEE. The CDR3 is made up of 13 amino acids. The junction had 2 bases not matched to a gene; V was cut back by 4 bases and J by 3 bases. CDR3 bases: TGTGCCAGCAGCCGGGGACAGGGCTACGAGCAGTACTTC. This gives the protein CASSRGQGYEQYF.

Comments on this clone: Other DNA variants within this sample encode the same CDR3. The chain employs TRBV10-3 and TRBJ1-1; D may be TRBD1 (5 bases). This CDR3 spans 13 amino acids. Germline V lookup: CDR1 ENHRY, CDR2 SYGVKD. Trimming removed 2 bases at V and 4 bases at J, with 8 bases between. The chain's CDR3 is CAISEQGGTEAFF. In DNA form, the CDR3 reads TGTGCCATCAGTGAGCAGGGTGGCACTGAAGCTTTCTTT.

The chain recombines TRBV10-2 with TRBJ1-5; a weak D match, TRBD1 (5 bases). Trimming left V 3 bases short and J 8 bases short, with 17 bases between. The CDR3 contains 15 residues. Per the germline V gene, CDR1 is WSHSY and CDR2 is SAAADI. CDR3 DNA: TGCGCCAGCAGTGATACCCAATCGGGAGGGGAGCCCCAGCATTTT. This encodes CASSDTQSGGEPQHF.

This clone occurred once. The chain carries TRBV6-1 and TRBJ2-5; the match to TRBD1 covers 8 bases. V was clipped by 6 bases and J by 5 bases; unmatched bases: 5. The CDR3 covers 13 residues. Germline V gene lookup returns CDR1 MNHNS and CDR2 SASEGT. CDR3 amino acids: CASSAGGWETQYF. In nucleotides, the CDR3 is TGTGCCAGCAGCGCAGGGGGCTGGGAGACCCAGTACTTC.

DNA for the CDR3: TGTGCCAGCAGTTTATATCTCAGCACAGATACGCAGTATTTT. It codes for CASSLYLSTDTQYF. The gene calls are TRBV27 and TRBJ2-3, with unresolved D. V lost 1 base and J 0 bases, leaving 5 bases between the germline ends. Per germline, CDR1 MNHEY and CDR2 SMNVEV (reference sequence). This CDR3 contains 14 residues.

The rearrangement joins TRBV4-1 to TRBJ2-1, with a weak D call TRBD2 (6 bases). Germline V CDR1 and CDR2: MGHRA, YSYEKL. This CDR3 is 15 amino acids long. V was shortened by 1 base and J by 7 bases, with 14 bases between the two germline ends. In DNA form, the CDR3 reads TGCGCCAGCAGCCAAGTACGGAGGGGTGGTAATGAGCAGTTCTTC. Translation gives CASSQVRRGGNEQFF.

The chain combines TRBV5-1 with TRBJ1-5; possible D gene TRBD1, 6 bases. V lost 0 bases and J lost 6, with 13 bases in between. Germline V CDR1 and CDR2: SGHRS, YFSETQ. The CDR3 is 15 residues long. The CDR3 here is CASSLGAGAAQPQHF. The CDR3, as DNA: TGCGCCAGCAGCTTGGGGGCGGGGGCGGCTCAGCCCCAGCATTTT.

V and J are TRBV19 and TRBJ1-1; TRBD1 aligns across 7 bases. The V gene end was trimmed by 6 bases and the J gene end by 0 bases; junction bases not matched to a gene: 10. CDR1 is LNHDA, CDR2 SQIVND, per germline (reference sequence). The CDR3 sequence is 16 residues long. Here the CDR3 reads CASSRRQGGVNTEAFF. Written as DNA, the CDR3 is TGTGCCAGTAGCCGGAGGCAGGGGGGCGTGAACACTGAAGCTTTCTTT. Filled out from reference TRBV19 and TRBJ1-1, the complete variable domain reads DGGITQSPKYLFRKEGQNVTLSCEQNLNHDAMYWYRQDPGQGLRLIYYSQIVNDFQKGDIAEGYSVSREKKESFPLTVTSAQKNPTAFYLCASSRRQGGVNTEAFFGQGTRLTVV.

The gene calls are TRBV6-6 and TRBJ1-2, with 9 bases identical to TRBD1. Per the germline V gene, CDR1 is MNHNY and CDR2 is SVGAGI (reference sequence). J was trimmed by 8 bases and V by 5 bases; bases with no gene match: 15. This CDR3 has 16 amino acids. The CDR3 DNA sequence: TGTGCCAGCAGTGCTACCGGGACAGGGCGTCCGGAAGGCTACACCTTC. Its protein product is CASSATGTGRPEGYTF.